The clone carrying this T cell receptor beta chain was seen just once. V gave up 5 bases and J gave up 0 bases; unmatched junction bases: 5. This CDR3 is 16 amino acids long. The germline V gene encodes CDR1 MNHNY and CDR2 SVGAGI (reference sequence). This sample is drawn from a study of blood T cell repertoires in COVID-19. As for the study in general: Sites across the United States, Italy and Spain contributed samples from acute and convalescent COVID-19. T cells, B-cell-depleted T cells, or PBMCs supplied cDNA or gDNA.

Authors' analysis steps: Amplification from reference gene primers served as the basis for estimated nucleated cell counts. TCRdb's copy holds only in-frame clones and misses some; the assay was immunoSEQ multiplex PCR. V, J and clone size are those of that table, while D and trimming were read from the DNA. The sample lists 40,000 to 45,000 clones, 80% to 90% occurring once. The chain recombines TRBV6-6 with TRBJ2-2, with 8 bases aligning to TRBD1. The TCR originated in a human donor in a cohort sampled during active COVID-19. The sequencing sample was made of peripheral blood. CDR3 DNA: TGTGCCAGCAGTCGTCAGGGGGCGCCGAACACCGGGGAGCTGTTTTTT. This codes for CASSRQGAPNTGELFF.